A single T cell receptor (beta chain) is shown here with its context. These data belong to a study of T cell changes during pregnancy in multiple sclerosis. The repertoire was sequenced with immunoSEQ multiplex PCR; TCRdb's copy has only in-frame clones and lacks some. This table holds around 86,000 clones, roughly 91% found once. The TCR comes from a female donor with multiple sclerosis, enrolled in a pregnancy study. The specimen comprised peripheral blood, sampled in the first trimester of pregnancy.

The CDR3 sequence is CASSEMGQTSQPQHF. The DNA for the CDR3 is TGTGCCAGCAGTGAAATGGGGCAGACAAGCCAGCCCCAGCATTTT. The chain is built from TRBV2 and TRBJ1-5; perhaps TRBD1 as D (5 bases). Germline V gives CDR1 SNHLY, CDR2 FYNNEI. The germline V and J ends were trimmed by 2 bases and 7 bases, with 15 bases remaining between them. CDR3 length: 15 residues.